This TCR beta chain is from a study of control samples from healthy donors and cancer patients. The length of the CDR3 is 13 residues. Germline V gene data show CDR1 as SGHRS and CDR2 as YFSETQ. Unmatched junction bases numbered 4, after V lost 0 bases and J lost 8 bases. The table came from immunoSEQ multiplex PCR; TCRdb's copy has only in-frame clones and leaves some out. The table shows roughly 150,000 clones, with over 85% occurring only once. J is TRBJ1-1 and V is TRBV5-1; 7 bases map to TRBD1. Sequences were obtained from blood. This TCR was sampled from a man in his late teens or twenties in good health. CDR3 bases: TGCGCCAGCAGCTTGGACAGGGGTGTAGAAGCTTTCTTT. Encoded protein: CASSLDRGVEAFF.